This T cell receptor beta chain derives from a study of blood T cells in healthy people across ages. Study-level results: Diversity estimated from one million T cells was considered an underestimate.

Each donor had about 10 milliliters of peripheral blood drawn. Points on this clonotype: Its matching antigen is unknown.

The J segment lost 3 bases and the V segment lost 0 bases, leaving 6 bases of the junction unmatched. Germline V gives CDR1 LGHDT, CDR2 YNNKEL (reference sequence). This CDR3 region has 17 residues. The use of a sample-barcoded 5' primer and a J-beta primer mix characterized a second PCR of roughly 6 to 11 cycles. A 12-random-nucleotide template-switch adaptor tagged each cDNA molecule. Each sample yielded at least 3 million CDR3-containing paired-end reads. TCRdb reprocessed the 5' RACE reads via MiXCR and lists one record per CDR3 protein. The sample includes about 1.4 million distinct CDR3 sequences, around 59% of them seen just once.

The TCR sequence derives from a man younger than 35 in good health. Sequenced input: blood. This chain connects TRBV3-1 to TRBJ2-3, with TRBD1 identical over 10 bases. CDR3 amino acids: CASSQDGTGETTDTQYF. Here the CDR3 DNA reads TGTGCCAGCAGCCAAGATGGGACAGGGGAGACGACAGATACGCAGTATTTT.